This T cell receptor beta chain was sequenced for a study of T cell responses to AZD1222 COVID-19 vaccine. Whole-study results and caveats: Nearly half of spike-specific TCRs reportedly target unmutated variant regions. It should be noted that donors were predominantly white British and more often female, and clonal diversity was possibly underestimated. At 160-218 and 743-854, vaccine-associated CD4 TCRs were dominant, and they spanned spike.

Comments on this clone: Its target is not known.

Sequencing was performed with immunoSEQ multiplex PCR; in TCRdb, only in-frame clones are kept and a portion is missing. The sample consists of more than 70,000 clones, about 87% of them appearing once. This CDR3 spans 14 amino acids. The junction had 5 bases not matched to a gene; V was cut back by 5 bases and J by 4 bases. Germline CDR1 and CDR2: MDHEN and SYDVKM. This receptor was obtained from an adult in good health. This material consisted of peripheral blood, taken on day 0 of AZD1222 vaccination. This chain links TRBV28 with TRBJ1-1; 9 bases line up with TRBD1. CDR3 sequence: CASSHRGPGTEAFF. In nucleotides, the CDR3 is TGTGCCAGCAGTCACAGGGGGCCAGGCACTGAAGCTTTCTTT.